This entry lists 5 T cell receptor beta chains sequenced from one sample in a study of hypomethylating agent response in myelodysplastic syndrome. Libraries were prepared by immunoSEQ multiplex PCR; TCRdb keeps only in-frame clonotypes and omits some of them. Among about a thousand clones listed, around 80% were seen once. Sequencing used bone marrow, obtained before or after starting hypomethylating agent treatment for myelodysplastic syndrome (not recorded which). The receptors here all came from a human donor with myelodysplastic syndrome.

The chain employs TRBV7-9 and TRBJ1-4; TRBD1 might be the D (5 bases). CDR3 length: 13 amino acids. Trimming cost V 7 bases and J 6 bases, with 12 bases left between them. Germline V gene sequence: CDR1 SEHNR, CDR2 FQNEAQ (reference sequence). The CDR3: CASMRDLDEKLFF. The CDR3 coding sequence is TGTGCCAGCATGCGGGACCTGGATGAAAAACTGTTTTTT. The entire variable domain, with the rest obtained from reference TRBV7-9 and TRBJ1-4, is as follows: DTGVSQNPRHKITKRGQNVTFRCDPISEHNRLYWYRQTLGQGPEFLTYFQNEAQLEKSRLLSDRFSAERPKGSFSTLEIQRTEQGDSAMYLCASMRDLDEKLFFGSGTQLSVL.

The V gene is TRBV7-9, the J gene TRBJ2-2; D is ambiguous. Germline assignment: CDR1 SEHNR and CDR2 FQNEAQ (reference sequence). This CDR3 comprises 13 residues. Trimming cost V 5 bases and J 5 bases, with 9 bases left between them. The CDR3 sequence is CASSPPHTGELFF. The CDR3 nucleotides are TGTGCCAGCAGCCCACCACATACCGGGGAGCTGTTTTTT.

The V and J genes are TRBV6-6 and TRBJ1-2, with 7 nucleotides matching TRBD1. The CDR3 has 16 residues. Germline CDR1 and CDR2: MNHNY and SVGAGI (reference sequence). V was pared by 0 bases and J by 3 bases, with 7 bases of the junction left unmatched. The CDR3 nucleotides are TGTGCCAGCAGTTACTCGGCGACAGGGATCGACTATGGCTACACCTTC. It yields the protein CASSYSATGIDYGYTF.

V and J are TRBV6-5 and TRBJ2-2; TRBD1 is a possible D gene (5 bases). Germline V gene data show CDR1 as MNHEY and CDR2 as SVGAGI. V lost 6 bases and J lost 4, with 12 bases in between. This CDR3 is built from 14 residues. The DNA for the CDR3 is TGTGCCAGCAGCATAGGGGTCCTCACCGGGGAGCTGTTTTTT. This translates into CASSIGVLTGELFF.

The chain carries TRBV7-6 and TRBJ1-1; D may be TRBD1 (5 bases). Germline assignment: CDR1 SGHVS and CDR2 FNYEAQ. Trimming left V 5 bases short and J 1 base short, with 14 bases between. The CDR3 sequence is 15 residues long. CDR3 bases: TGTGCCAGCAGCCCCCATGGGGCCGGGAACACTGAAGCTTTCTTT. It translates to CASSPHGAGNTEAFF.